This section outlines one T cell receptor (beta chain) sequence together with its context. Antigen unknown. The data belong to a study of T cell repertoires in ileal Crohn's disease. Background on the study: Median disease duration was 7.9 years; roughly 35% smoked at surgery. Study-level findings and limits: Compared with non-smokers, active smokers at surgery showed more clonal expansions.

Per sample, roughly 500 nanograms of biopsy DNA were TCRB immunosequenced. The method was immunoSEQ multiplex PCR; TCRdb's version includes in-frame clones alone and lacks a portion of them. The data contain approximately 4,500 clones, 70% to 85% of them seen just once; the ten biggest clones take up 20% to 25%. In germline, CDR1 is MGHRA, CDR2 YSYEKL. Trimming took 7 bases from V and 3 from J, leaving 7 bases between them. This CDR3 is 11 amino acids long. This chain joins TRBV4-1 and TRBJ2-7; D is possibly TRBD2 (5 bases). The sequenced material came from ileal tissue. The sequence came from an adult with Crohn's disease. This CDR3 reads CASTGDYEQYF. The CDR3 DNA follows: TGCGCCAGCACCGGGGACTACGAGCAGTACTTC.